These 5 T cell receptor beta chains came from one sample sequenced in a study of cytomegalovirus exposure and HLA in healthy donors. PCR used 60 Vbeta primers and 13 Jbeta primers. Some clones are missing from TCRdb's copy, which holds only in-frame ones; the method was immunoSEQ multiplex PCR. The top ten hold more than 20% of the sample, which has around 85,000 clones, 60% to 80% seen once. Sequenced material: PBMCs. These receptors all stem from a woman aged 45-65 years in good health and CMV-seropositive.

This chain connects TRBV2 to TRBJ1-4, with 10 nucleotides matching TRBD1. The germline CDR1 and CDR2 sequences are SNHLY and FYNNEI. Trimming removed 6 bases from V and 7 bases from J; junction bases left unmatched: 5. The CDR3 covers 14 residues. The CDR3 DNA reads as TGTGCCAGCAGGTGGGACAGGGGAATTGAAAAACTGTTTTTT. It yields the protein CASRWDRGIEKLFF.

The chain uses TRBV9 and TRBJ2-1; maybe TRBD1 (5 bases). The CDR3 has 11 amino acids. The V end was cut by 3 bases, the J end by 10 bases, with 8 bases between. Germline CDR1 and CDR2: SGDLS and YYNGEE. The CDR3 region has the DNA TGTGCCAGCAGCGGTGACAGAGAGCAGTTCTTC. As protein: CASSGDREQFF.

The chain combines TRBV2 with TRBJ2-7; 8 nucleotides agree with TRBD1. Germline CDR1 is SNHLY and CDR2 is FYNNEI. This CDR3 contains 15 residues. The junction had 7 bases not matched to a gene; V was cut back by 6 bases and J by 0 bases. CDR3 nucleotide sequence: TGTGCCAGCAGGAGGGGAGACAGGGGCTCCTACGAGCAGTACGTC. It translates to CASRRGDRGSYEQYV.

V usage is TRBV7-6 and J usage is TRBJ1-2; 7 nucleotides line up with TRBD1. Germline V lookup: CDR1 SGHVS, CDR2 FNYEAQ. J lost 6 bases, V lost 3 bases, and 10 bases had no gene match. The CDR3 runs 15 residues. CDR3 protein: CASSLTGTFGDGYTF. The CDR3 nucleotides are TGTGCCAGCAGCTTGACAGGGACTTTTGGGGATGGCTACACCTTC. The full variable domain, with the rest looked up from reference TRBV7-6 and TRBJ1-2, is GAGVSQSPRYKVTKRGQDVALRCDPISGHVSLYWYRQALGQGPEFLTYFNYEAQQDKSGLPNDRFSAERPEGSISTLTIQRTEQRDSAMYRCASSLTGTFGDGYTFGSGTRLTVV.

The sample holds a few counts of this clone. V gene TRBV2 combines with J gene TRBJ2-7; no clear D. The length of the CDR3 is 13 residues. Trimming pared 7 bases from V and 0 bases from J, leaving 10 bases between. CDR1 is SNHLY, CDR2 FYNNEI, per germline. The CDR3: CASTVQDSYEQYF. The CDR3 DNA reads TGTGCCAGCACTGTGCAGGACTCCTACGAGCAGTACTTC.